A selection of T cell receptor beta chains follows, all from one sample in a study of blood T cell repertoires in COVID-19. Only in-frame clones appear in the TCRdb table, and some are missing; sequencing was by immunoSEQ multiplex PCR. Of about 250,000 clones in the sample, roughly 84% were seen once. Sample: PBMCs or T cells enriched from blood (not recorded which). The receptors derive from a middle-aged man who had recovered from COVID-19. The CDR3 runs from the conserved cysteine through the conserved F or W. D genes are given only for firm matches. Rows give clone size only sometimes, using once, few, many, or a class for an expanded clone.

CDR3aa,CDR3nt,v_gene,abundance,d_gene,j_gene
CASGGAYNEQFF,TGTGCCAGCGGGGGGGCATACAATGAGCAGTTCTTC,TRBV19,NA,TRBD2,TRBJ2-1
CASSLIPGDNQPQHF,TGCGCCAGCAGCTTAATACCGGGGGACAATCAGCCCCAGCATTTT,TRBV5-1,many,NA,TRBJ1-5
CASRETGTSASYEQYF,TGTGCCAGCAGAGAAACCGGGACTAGCGCATCCTACGAGCAGTACTTC,TRBV6-1,NA,TRBD2,TRBJ2-7
CASSSGRAVNEQFF,TGTGCCAGCAGTAGCGGGAGGGCCGTCAATGAGCAGTTCTTC,TRBV6-2/TRBV6-3,NA,TRBD2,TRBJ2-1
CASSLRDSQETQYF,TGTGCCAGCAGCTTACGGGACAGTCAAGAGACCCAGTACTTC,TRBV7-9,NA,TRBD1,TRBJ2-5
CASSINRGHHGYTF,TGTGCCAGTAGTATAAACAGGGGCCACCATGGCTACACCTTC,TRBV19,NA,TRBD1,TRBJ1-2
CASVGLNTGELFF,TGTGCCAGCGTCGGGTTGAACACCGGGGAGCTGTTTTTT,TRBV6-5,NA,NA,TRBJ2-2
CASSLDRLNTEAFF,TGTGCCAGCAGCTTGGACAGACTGAACACTGAAGCTTTCTTT,TRBV7-8,once,NA,TRBJ1-1
CASGLQGGWDEQFF,TGTGCTAGTGGTTTACAGGGGGGTTGGGATGAGCAGTTCTTC,TRBV12-5,NA,TRBD1,TRBJ2-1
CASSTTGDTEAFF,TGTGCCAGCAGCACAACAGGGGACACTGAAGCTTTCTTT,TRBV7-9,NA,TRBD1,TRBJ1-1
CASSSGTTNNEQYF,TGTGCCAGTAGTAGCGGGACCACTAACAACGAGCAGTACTTC,TRBV19,NA,NA,TRBJ2-7
CASSVQGQGNSPLHF,TGCGCCAGCAGCGTCCAAGGACAGGGAAATTCACCCCTCCACTTT,TRBV5-1,NA,TRBD1,TRBJ1-6
CAIRQGPTDTQYF,TGTGCCATCAGGCAGGGCCCCACAGATACGCAGTATTTT,TRBV10-3,many,NA,TRBJ2-3
CASSEQGVNQPQHF,TGTGCCAGCAGTGAACAGGGGGTCAATCAGCCCCAGCATTTT,TRBV6-1,once,TRBD1,TRBJ1-5
CASSESGDQETQYF,TGTGCCAGCAGCGAGAGCGGCGACCAAGAGACCCAGTACTTC,TRBV25-1,NA,NA,TRBJ2-5
CASTGTGGYEQYF,TGTGCCAGTACTGGGACAGGGGGGTACGAGCAGTACTTC,TRBV19,NA,TRBD1,TRBJ2-7
CASSSAQGPGTEAFF,TGCGCCAGCAGCTCGGCGCAGGGCCCCGGGACTGAAGCTTTCTTT,TRBV5-1,NA,NA,TRBJ1-1
CAISSGREDTQYF,TGTGCCATCAGTAGCGGGAGGGAAGATACGCAGTATTTT,TRBV10-3,NA,TRBD2,TRBJ2-3
CASSQGTSGSYYEQYF,TGTGCCAGCAGCCAAGGGACTAGCGGGTCTTACTACGAGCAGTACTTC,TRBV4-2,NA,TRBD2,TRBJ2-7
CASRRGQGEDQPQHF,TGTGCCAGTAGACGGGGACAGGGGGAAGATCAGCCCCAGCATTTT,TRBV19,NA,TRBD1,TRBJ1-5
CASDRSAQGTQYF,TGTGCCAGCGACAGGAGCGCGCAGGGGACCCAGTACTTC,TRBV2,NA,NA,TRBJ2-5
CASSLRTGYINYGYTF,TGTGCCAGCAGCTTAAGGACAGGCTATATCAACTATGGCTACACCTTC,TRBV7-2,NA,TRBD1,TRBJ1-2
CASSLAGFSTTEAFF,TGCGCCAGCAGCTTGGCAGGGTTTAGTACCACTGAAGCTTTCTTT,TRBV5-1,NA,NA,TRBJ1-1
CASSGAGTWREQFF,TGTGCCAGCAGTGGGGCCGGGACTTGGCGGGAGCAGTTCTTC,TRBV28,NA,NA,TRBJ2-1
CASGLGTGVEAFF,TGTGCTAGTGGTTTGGGGACAGGGGTTGAAGCTTTCTTT,TRBV12-5,NA,TRBD1,TRBJ1-1
CASRQGYTGELFF,TGTGCCAGCAGACAGGGTTACACCGGGGAGCTGTTTTTT,TRBV3-1/TRBV3-2,many,NA,TRBJ2-2
CASSESGQGGEQYF,TGTGCCAGCAGTGAGTCGGGACAGGGTGGCGAGCAGTACTTC,TRBV2,NA,TRBD1,TRBJ2-7
CASSPPDRGFGYTF,TGTGCCAGCAGCCCCCCAGACAGGGGGTTTGGCTACACCTTC,TRBV28,NA,TRBD1,TRBJ1-2
CASVTEGGAVTEAFF,TGTGCCAGCGTCACGGAGGGAGGGGCTGTCACTGAAGCTTTCTTT,TRBV7-9,NA,NA,TRBJ1-1
CAHNPPHGGTDTQYF,TGTGCCCACAACCCCCCGCACGGAGGGACAGATACGCAGTATTTT,TRBV7-2,NA,NA,TRBJ2-3
CASSYRGDQPQHF,TGTGCCAGCAGTTACAGGGGAGACCAGCCCCAGCATTTT,TRBV7-2,NA,TRBD1,TRBJ1-5
CATGLAGLNTGELFF,TGTGCCACGGGTCTAGCGGGATTGAACACCGGGGAGCTGTTTTTT,TRBV24-1,NA,TRBD2,TRBJ2-2
CASSTSNQPQHF,TGTGCCAGCAGTACAAGCAATCAGCCCCAGCATTTT,TRBV6-5,NA,NA,TRBJ1-5
CASSEGAIFGQYF,TGTGCCAGCAGCGAAGGGGCGATTTTCGGGCAGTACTTC,TRBV7-6,NA,NA,TRBJ2-7
CASRSETVRGQGVGEQYF,TGTGCCAGCAGATCCGAAACCGTCCGGGGACAGGGGGTTGGCGAGCAGTACTTC,TRBV7-9,NA,TRBD1,TRBJ2-7
CASSIELRDPRKTQYF,TGTGCCAGTTCTATTGAGTTGCGGGACCCCAGGAAGACCCAGTACTTC,TRBV5-4,NA,NA,TRBJ2-5
CASSPPGHLSYEQYF,TGTGCCAGCAGTCCCCCGGGACATCTCTCCTACGAGCAGTACTTC,TRBV2,NA,NA,TRBJ2-7
CASSETGATGELFF,TGTGCCAGCAGTGAAACGGGAGCCACCGGGGAGCTGTTTTTT,TRBV6-4,once,NA,TRBJ2-2
CASSLPIGQWSRAGEQFF,TGTGCCAGCAGTCTCCCAATTGGACAGTGGTCAAGGGCAGGTGAGCAGTTCTTC,TRBV28,NA,NA,TRBJ2-1
CASSRAGASTDTQYF,TGTGCCAGCAGCAGAGCGGGGGCTAGCACAGATACGCAGTATTTT,TRBV7-3,NA,TRBD2,TRBJ2-3
CASSPFNNQPQHF,TGTGCCAGCAGTCCTTTTAACAATCAGCCCCAGCATTTT,TRBV11-2,NA,NA,TRBJ1-5
CASSIGGLSYEQYF,TGTGCCAGTAGTATTGGCGGACTAAGCTACGAGCAGTACTTC,TRBV19,NA,NA,TRBJ2-7
CASRLGQGIEQFF,TGTGCCAGCAGGCTGGGACAGGGTATTGAGCAGTTCTTC,TRBV12-3/TRBV12-4,NA,TRBD1,TRBJ2-1
CASGPAGGIRNGELFF,TGTGCCAGCGGCCCCGCGGGAGGGATTCGTAACGGGGAGCTGTTTTTT,TRBV28,NA,TRBD2,TRBJ2-2
CASSPGQGAFGYTF,TGTGCCAGCAGTCCAGGACAGGGGGCGTTTGGCTACACCTTC,TRBV6-5,NA,TRBD1,TRBJ1-2
CASRGAKGRPQHF,TGTGCCAGTAGAGGGGCAAAAGGGCGGCCCCAGCATTTT,TRBV19,few,NA,TRBJ1-5
CASSIDLIYYTF,TGTGCCAGTAGTATAGATCTGATCTACTACACCTTC,TRBV19,NA,NA,TRBJ1-2
CASSYSSGGRNEKLFF,TGTGCCAGCAGTTACTCTAGCGGGGGGCGGAATGAAAAACTGTTTTTT,TRBV6-5,NA,NA,TRBJ1-4
CATTGLANNEQFF,TGTGCCACCACGGGACTAGCCAACAATGAGCAGTTCTTC,TRBV11-2,NA,TRBD2,TRBJ2-1
CASSLWGVTDTQYF,TGCGCCAGCAGCTTGTGGGGGGTCACAGATACGCAGTATTTT,TRBV5-1,NA,NA,TRBJ2-3
CASSQESGSRSWETQYF,TGCGCCAGCAGCCAAGAAAGCGGGAGCCGCTCGTGGGAGACCCAGTACTTC,TRBV4-1,NA,TRBD2,TRBJ2-5
CASSFSRTANTEAFF,TGCGCCAGCAGCTTTAGCCGGACAGCAAACACTGAAGCTTTCTTT,TRBV5-1,NA,NA,TRBJ1-1
CSAGGQGELFF,TGCAGTGCTGGGGGACAGGGGGAGCTGTTTTTT,TRBV20-1,NA,TRBD1,TRBJ2-2
CASREDRDTEAFF,TGTGCCAGCAGGGAGGACAGGGACACTGAAGCTTTCTTT,TRBV6-5,NA,TRBD1,TRBJ1-1
CASSVSGTSATTGELFF,TGCGCCAGCAGCGTATCCGGGACTAGCGCTACGACCGGGGAGCTGTTTTTT,TRBV4-1,NA,TRBD2,TRBJ2-2